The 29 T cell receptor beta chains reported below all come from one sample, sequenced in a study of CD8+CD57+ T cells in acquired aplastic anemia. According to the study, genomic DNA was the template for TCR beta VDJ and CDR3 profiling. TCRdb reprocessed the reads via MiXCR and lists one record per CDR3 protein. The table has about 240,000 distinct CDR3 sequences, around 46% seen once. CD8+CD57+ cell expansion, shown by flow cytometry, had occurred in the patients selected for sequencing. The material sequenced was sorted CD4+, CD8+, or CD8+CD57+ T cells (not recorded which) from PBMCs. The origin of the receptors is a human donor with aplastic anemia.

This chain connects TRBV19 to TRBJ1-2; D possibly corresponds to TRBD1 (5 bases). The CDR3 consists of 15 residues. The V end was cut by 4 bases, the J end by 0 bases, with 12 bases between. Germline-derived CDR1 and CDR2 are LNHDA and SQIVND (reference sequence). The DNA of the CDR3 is TGTGCCAGTAGTAGATTCCGGGACGCTAACTATGGCTACACCTTC. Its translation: CASSRFRDANYGYTF.

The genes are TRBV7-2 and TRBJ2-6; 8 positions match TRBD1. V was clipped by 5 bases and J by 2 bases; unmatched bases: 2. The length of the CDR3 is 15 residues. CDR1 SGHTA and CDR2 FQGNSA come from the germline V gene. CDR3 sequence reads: CASSLQGAGANVLTF. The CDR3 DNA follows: TGTGCCAGCAGCCTACAGGGGGCTGGGGCCAACGTCCTGACTTTC.

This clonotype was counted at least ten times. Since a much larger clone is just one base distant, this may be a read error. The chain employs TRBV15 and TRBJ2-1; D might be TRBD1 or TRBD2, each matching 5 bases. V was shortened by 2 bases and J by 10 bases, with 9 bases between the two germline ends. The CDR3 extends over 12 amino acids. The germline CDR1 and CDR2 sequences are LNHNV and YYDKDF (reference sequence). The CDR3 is CATSRPGPEQFF. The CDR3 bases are TGTGCCACCAGCAGACCGGGACCAGAGCAGTTCTTC.

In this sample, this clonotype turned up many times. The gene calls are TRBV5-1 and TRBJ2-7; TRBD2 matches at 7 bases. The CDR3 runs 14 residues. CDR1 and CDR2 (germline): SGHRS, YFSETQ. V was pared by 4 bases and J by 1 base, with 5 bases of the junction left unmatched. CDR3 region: CASSPFGGSYEQYF. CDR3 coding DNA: TGCGCCAGCAGCCCTTTCGGGGGGTCCTACGAGCAGTACTTC.

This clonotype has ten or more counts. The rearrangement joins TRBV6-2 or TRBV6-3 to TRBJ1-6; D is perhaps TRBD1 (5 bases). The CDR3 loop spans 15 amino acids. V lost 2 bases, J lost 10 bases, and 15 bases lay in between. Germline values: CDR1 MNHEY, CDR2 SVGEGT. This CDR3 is CASSYGKGFNSPLHF. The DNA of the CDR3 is TGTGCCAGCAGTTACGGTAAGGGGTTCAACTCACCCCTCCACTTT.

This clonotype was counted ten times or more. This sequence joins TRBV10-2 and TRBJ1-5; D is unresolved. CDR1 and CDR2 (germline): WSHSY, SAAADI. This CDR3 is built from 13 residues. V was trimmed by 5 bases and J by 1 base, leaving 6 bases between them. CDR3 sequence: CASSPGSNQPQHF. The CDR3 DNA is TGCGCCAGCAGTCCGGGAAGCAATCAGCCCCAGCATTTT.

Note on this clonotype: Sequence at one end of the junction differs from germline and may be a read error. CDR3 sequence reads: CASSQVIYSGNTICF. In nucleotides, the CDR3 is TGCGCCAGCAGCCAAGTCATATACTCTGGAAACACCATATGTTTT. The chain combines TRBV4-3 with TRBJ1-3; D is uncertain. The CDR3 loop spans 15 amino acids. In germline, CDR1 is LGHNA, CDR2 YSLEER.

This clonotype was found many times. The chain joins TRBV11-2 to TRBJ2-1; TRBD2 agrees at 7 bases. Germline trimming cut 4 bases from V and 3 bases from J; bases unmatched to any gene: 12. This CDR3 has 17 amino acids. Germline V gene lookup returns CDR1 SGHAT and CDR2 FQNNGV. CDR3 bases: TGTGCCAGCAGCTCTCATGGGGAGCTAGCGGACTACAATGAGCAGTTCTTC. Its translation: CASSSHGELADYNEQFF.

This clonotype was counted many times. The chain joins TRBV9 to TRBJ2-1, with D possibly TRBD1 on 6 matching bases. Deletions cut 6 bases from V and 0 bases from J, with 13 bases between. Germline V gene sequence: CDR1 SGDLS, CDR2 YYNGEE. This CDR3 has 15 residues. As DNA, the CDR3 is TGTGCCAGCAATCCTACAGGGAGCTCCTACAATGAGCAGTTCTTC. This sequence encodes CASNPTGSSYNEQFF.

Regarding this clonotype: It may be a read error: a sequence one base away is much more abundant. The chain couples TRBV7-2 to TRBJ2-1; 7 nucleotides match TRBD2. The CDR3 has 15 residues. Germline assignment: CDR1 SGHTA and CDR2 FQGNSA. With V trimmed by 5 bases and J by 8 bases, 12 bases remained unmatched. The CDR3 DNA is TGTGCCAGCAGCAAGACTAGCAGGAGTCTCGATGAGCAGTTCTTC. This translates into CASSKTSRSLDEQFF.

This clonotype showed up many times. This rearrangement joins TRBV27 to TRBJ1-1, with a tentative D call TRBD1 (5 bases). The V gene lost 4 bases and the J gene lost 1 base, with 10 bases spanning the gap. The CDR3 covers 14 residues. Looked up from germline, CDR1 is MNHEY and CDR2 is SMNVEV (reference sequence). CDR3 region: CASSSQGGNTEAFF. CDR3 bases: TGTGCCAGCAGTTCCCAGGGAGGGAACACTGAAGCTTTCTTT.

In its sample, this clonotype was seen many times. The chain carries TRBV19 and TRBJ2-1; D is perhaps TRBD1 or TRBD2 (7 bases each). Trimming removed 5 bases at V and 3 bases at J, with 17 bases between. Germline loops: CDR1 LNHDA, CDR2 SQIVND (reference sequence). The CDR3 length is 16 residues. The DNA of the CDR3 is TGTGCCAGTAGTCAGGGGGGGCGAGGGCTCTACAATGAGCAGTTCTTC. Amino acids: CASSQGGRGLYNEQFF.

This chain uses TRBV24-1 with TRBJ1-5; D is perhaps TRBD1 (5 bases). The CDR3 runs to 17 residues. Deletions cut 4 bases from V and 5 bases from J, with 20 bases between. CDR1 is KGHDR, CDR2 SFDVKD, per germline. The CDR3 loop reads CATSDPDSQRRDQPQHF. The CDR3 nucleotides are TGTGCCACCAGTGACCCAGACAGCCAGCGGCGGGATCAGCCCCAGCATTTT.

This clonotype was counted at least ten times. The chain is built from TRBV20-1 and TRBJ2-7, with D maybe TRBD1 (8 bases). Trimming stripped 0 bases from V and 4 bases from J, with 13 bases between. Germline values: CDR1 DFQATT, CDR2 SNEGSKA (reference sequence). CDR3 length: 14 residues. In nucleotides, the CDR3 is TGCAGTGCTAGAGACCCACAGGGGGGGTACGAGCAGTACTTC. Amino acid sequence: CSARDPQGGYEQYF.

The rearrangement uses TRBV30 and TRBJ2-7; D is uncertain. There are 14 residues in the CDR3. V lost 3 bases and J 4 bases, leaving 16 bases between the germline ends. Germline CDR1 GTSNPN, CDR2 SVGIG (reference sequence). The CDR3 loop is CAWSGDSPGYEQYF. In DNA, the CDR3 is TGTGCCTGGAGCGGCGACTCCCCTGGGTACGAGCAGTACTTC.

The CDR3 loop is CASSLRDASGANVLTF. As DNA, the CDR3 is TGTGCCAGCAGCTTAAGGGATGCCTCTGGGGCCAACGTCCTGACTTTC. The chain carries TRBV7-2 and TRBJ2-6; D gene unclear. Germline loops: CDR1 SGHTA, CDR2 FQGNSA. The CDR3 sequence is 16 residues long. Deletions cut 2 bases from V and 0 bases from J, with 8 bases between.

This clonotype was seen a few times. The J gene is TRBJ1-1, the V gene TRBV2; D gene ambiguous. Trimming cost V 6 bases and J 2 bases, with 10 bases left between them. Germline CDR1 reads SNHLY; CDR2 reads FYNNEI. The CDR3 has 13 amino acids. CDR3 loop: CASRLRGNTEAFF. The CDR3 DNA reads TGTGCCAGCAGGCTACGGGGAAACACTGAAGCTTTCTTT.

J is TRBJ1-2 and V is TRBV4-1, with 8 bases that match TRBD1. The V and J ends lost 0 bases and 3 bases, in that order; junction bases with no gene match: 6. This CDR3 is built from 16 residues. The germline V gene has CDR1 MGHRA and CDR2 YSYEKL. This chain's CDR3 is CASSQDLAGGYYGYTF. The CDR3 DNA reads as TGCGCCAGCAGCCAAGATTTGGCAGGGGGCTACTATGGCTACACCTTC.

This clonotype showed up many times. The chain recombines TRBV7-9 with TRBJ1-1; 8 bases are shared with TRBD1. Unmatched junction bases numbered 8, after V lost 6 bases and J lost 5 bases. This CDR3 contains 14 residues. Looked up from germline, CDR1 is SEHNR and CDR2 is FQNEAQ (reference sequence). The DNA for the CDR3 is TGTGCCAGCAGGGATCTACAGGGGGATACTGAAGCTTTCTTT. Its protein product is CASRDLQGDTEAFF.

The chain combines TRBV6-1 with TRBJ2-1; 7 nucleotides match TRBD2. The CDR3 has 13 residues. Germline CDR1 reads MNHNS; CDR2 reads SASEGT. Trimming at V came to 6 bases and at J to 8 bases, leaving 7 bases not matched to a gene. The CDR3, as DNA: TGTGCCAGCAGGGGGGGGACTACGGATGAGCAGTTCTTC. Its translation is CASRGGTTDEQFF.

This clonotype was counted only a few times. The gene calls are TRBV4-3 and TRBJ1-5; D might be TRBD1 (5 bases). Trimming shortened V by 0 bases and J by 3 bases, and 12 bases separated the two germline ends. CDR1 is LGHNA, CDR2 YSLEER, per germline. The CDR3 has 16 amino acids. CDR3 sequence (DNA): TGCGCCAGCAGCCAAGATCATGCAGGGATCAATCAGCCCCAGCATTTT. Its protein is CASSQDHAGINQPQHF.

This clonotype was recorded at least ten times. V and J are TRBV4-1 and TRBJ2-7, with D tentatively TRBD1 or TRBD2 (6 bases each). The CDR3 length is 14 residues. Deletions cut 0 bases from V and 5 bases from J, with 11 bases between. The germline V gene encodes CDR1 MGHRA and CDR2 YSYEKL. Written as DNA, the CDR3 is TGCGCCAGCAGCCAAGATCACGGGGGCGACGAGCAGTACTTC. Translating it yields CASSQDHGGDEQYF.

The CDR3 nucleotides are TGTGCCAGCAGCAGGACTAGCGGGAGAAGCGAGCAGTACTTC. Its translation is CASSRTSGRSEQYF. This rearrangement joins TRBV7-9 to TRBJ2-7, with TRBD2 matching 13 bases. The V segment lost 5 bases and the J segment 6 bases; nucleotides outside the gene matches: 4. The CDR3 totals 14 residues. Germline V gene lookup returns CDR1 SEHNR and CDR2 FQNEAQ (reference sequence).

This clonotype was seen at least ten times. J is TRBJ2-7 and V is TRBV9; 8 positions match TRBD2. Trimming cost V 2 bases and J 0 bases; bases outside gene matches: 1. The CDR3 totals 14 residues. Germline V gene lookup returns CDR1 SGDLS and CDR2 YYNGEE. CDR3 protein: CASSVTSGSYEQYF. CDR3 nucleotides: TGTGCCAGCAGCGTTACTAGCGGCTCCTACGAGCAGTACTTC.

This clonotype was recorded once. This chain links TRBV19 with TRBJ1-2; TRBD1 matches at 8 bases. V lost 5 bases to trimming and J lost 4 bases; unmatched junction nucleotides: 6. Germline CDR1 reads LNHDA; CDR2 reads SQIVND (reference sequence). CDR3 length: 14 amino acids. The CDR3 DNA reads TGTGCCAGTAGTGCACAGGGGGTCGGCTATGGCTACACCTTC. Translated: CASSAQGVGYGYTF.

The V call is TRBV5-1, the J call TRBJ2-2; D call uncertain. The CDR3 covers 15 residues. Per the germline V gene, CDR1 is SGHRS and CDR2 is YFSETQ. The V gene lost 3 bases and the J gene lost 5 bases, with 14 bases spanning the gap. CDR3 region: CASSSDLDGTGELFF. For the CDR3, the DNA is TGCGCCAGCAGCTCCGATTTGGATGGGACCGGGGAGCTGTTTTTT.

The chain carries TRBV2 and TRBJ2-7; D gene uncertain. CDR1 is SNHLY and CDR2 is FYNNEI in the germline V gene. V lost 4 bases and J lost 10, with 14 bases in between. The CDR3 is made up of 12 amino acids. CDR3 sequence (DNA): TGTGCCAGCAGTGGGTCTGGGAACGGTCAGTACTTC. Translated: CASSGSGNGQYF.

CDR3: CASSTGGGVTQFF. The CDR3 coding sequence is TGTGCCAGCAGTACCGGAGGGGGTGTTACGCAGTTCTTC. The chain links TRBV12-3 or TRBV12-4 to TRBJ2-1, with D perhaps matching TRBD1 or TRBD2 (6 bases each). The CDR3 runs 13 residues. The germline V and J ends were trimmed by 5 bases and 12 bases, with 17 bases remaining between them.

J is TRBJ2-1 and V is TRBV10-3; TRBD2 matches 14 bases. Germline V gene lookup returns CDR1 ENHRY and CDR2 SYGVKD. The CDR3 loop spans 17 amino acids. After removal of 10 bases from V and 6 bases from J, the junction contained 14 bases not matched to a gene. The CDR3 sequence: CASSQGLAGDGGNEQFF. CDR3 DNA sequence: TGTGCCAGCAGCCAGGGACTAGCGGGGGATGGTGGCAATGAGCAGTTCTTC.